Given below is one TCR beta chain in context. Its antigen is currently unknown. The junction had 11 bases not matched to a gene; V was cut back by 7 bases and J by 4 bases. CDR1 is SGHTA and CDR2 is FQGNSA in the germline V gene. This CDR3 comprises 16 residues. It was RNA transcripts that yielded the amplified TCR beta CDR3 regions. In the first-round RT-PCR of the TCR CDR3, the HTBI primer set was used. TCRdb re-called the multiplex PCR reads through MiXCR, storing one row per CDR3 protein. This sample has about 96,000 distinct CDR3 sequences, with about half found just once. Hyperthyroidism was newly diagnosed in patients aged 18 to 65 (duration under 2 months). For the diagnoses, clinical symptoms, serum thyroxine and TRAb, thyroid ultrasound and orbital computed tomography were used. This record belongs to a study of T cells in Graves' hyperthyroidism and ophthalmopathy. Study-level results: Using 13 V-J features, a model discriminated ophthalmopathy from stable hyperthyroidism.

The receptor comes from a woman between 40 and 55 years old with Graves' hyperthyroidism. Sequencing was carried out using blood. The V gene is TRBV7-2, the J gene TRBJ1-5; TRBD1 matches at 9 bases. The CDR3 loop reads CASTHRGTGWNQPQHF. As DNA, the CDR3 is TGTGCCAGCACACACCGCGGGACAGGGTGGAATCAGCCCCAGCATTTT.